Sequencing of this T cell receptor beta chain was carried out in a study of blood T cell repertoires in COVID-19. Across the study: Donors in the United States, Italy and Spain gave samples during acute or convalescent COVID-19.

Profiled with immunoSEQ multiplex PCR; TCRdb holds only in-frame clones, not every one. The table has about 180,000 clones, 80% to 90% seen once. Trimming took off 7 bases at V and 1 base at J, with 16 bases between the two ends. CDR1 is LNHDA, CDR2 SQIVND, per germline (reference sequence). The CDR3 runs to 16 residues. Material: peripheral blood. This clonotype originated in a human donor with active or convalescent COVID-19. The donor label of this sample is uncertain. This chain joins TRBV19 and TRBJ2-2; TRBD2 is a possible D gene (5 bases). The CDR3 DNA follows: TGTGCCAGTAAGTCTCACAGTCGGGGGAACACCGGGGAGCTGTTTTTT. Protein: CASKSHSRGNTGELFF.